These 12 T cell receptor beta chains came from one sample sequenced in a study of CD8 T cells in ankylosing spondylitis. TCRdb reprocessed the 5' RACE reads via MiXCR and lists one record per CDR3 protein. The data contain around 300,000 distinct CDR3 sequences, approximately 10% of them seen just once; the ten biggest clones take up roughly a tenth. What was sequenced was blood, either unsorted or a sorted T cell fraction (not recorded which). Source of these receptors: a female donor with ankylosing spondylitis or in good health (not recorded which).

Concerning this clonotype itself: A much larger clone lies one base from this, so it may be a read error. Lacking the conserved final phenylalanine or tryptophan, this CDR3 likely reflects a read error. The chain joins TRBV20-1 to TRBJ2-1, with 9 bases fitting TRBD1. Germline CDR1 reads DFQATT; CDR2 reads SNEGSKA (reference sequence). V trimming: 0 bases; J trimming: 3 bases; junction bases outside the gene matches: 3. CDR3 size: 15 residues. The CDR3 bases are TGCAGTGCTAGAGATAGGGACAGGGTCTACAATGAGCAGTTCTCC. Its protein is CSARDRDRVYNEQFS.

At least ten counts were recorded for this clonotype. V usage is TRBV20-1 and J usage is TRBJ1-5; D remains ambiguous. Germline values: CDR1 DFQATT, CDR2 SNEGSKA (reference sequence). This CDR3 has 15 amino acids. Trimming removed 3 bases from V and 4 bases from J, with 16 bases in between. The CDR3 loop reads CSASMTDGWNQPQHF. The CDR3 nucleotides read TGCAGTGCTAGCATGACTGACGGGTGGAATCAGCCCCAGCATTTT.

This clonotype was recorded at least ten times. J is TRBJ1-2 and V is TRBV5-6; perhaps TRBD1 as D (5 bases). The CDR3 spans 15 residues. V gave up 6 bases and J gave up 5 bases, with 20 bases separating them. Germline V gene data show CDR1 as SGHDT and CDR2 as YYEEEE. The CDR3 loop is CASTDLKGKLYGYTF. CDR3 sequence (DNA): TGTGCCAGCACCGACCTAAAGGGGAAACTTTATGGCTACACCTTC. Combining the CDR3 with reference TRBV5-6 and TRBJ1-2 gives the whole variable domain DAGVTQSPTHLIKTRGQQVTLRCSPKSGHDTVSWYQQALGQGPQFIFQYYEEEERQRGNFPDRFSGHQFPNYSSELNVNALLLGDSALYLCASTDLKGKLYGYTFGSGTRLTVV.

At least ten counts were recorded for this clonotype. V is TRBV20-1 and J is TRBJ1-1; D is undetermined. The CDR3 runs 17 residues. Looked up from germline, CDR1 is DFQATT and CDR2 is SNEGSKA (reference sequence). The V end was cut by 5 bases, the J end by 0 bases, with 22 bases between. CDR3 in DNA: TGCAGTGCTCCCCGGGAAACTCGGGGTTTGGTGAACACTGAAGCTTTCTTT. Amino acids: CSAPRETRGLVNTEAFF.

This clonotype appeared many times. The chain joins TRBV12-3 or TRBV12-4 to TRBJ2-4; D is unresolved. V was trimmed by 3 bases and J by 0 bases, leaving 6 bases between them. This CDR3 spans 14 amino acids. Written as DNA, the CDR3 is TGTGCCAGCAGTTTGGTGGGAGCCAAAAACATTCAGTACTTC. This sequence encodes CASSLVGAKNIQYF.

V gene TRBV20-1 combines with J gene TRBJ2-7; 12 bases are a match to TRBD2. There are 14 residues in the CDR3. The junction had 9 bases not matched to a gene; V was cut back by 5 bases and J by 7 bases. Germline CDR1 and CDR2: DFQATT and SNEGSKA (reference sequence). In DNA form, the CDR3 reads TGCAGTGCTCCCTCTAGCGGGGGGGCATATGAGCAGTACTTC. Amino acids: CSAPSSGGAYEQYF.

This clonotype was counted many times. The chain recombines TRBV20-1 with TRBJ2-5, with D possibly TRBD2 on 6 matching bases. V shed 5 bases and J shed 3 bases, with 25 bases lying between them. The CDR3 loop spans 17 amino acids. In germline, CDR1 is DFQATT, CDR2 SNEGSKA (reference sequence). CDR3 DNA sequence: TGCAGTGCTCTAAAGGAGGGGAGCGTGCCCCTTAAAGAGACCCAGTACTTC. It is translated as CSALKEGSVPLKETQYF.

This clonotype appeared a few times. This chain links TRBV12-3 or TRBV12-4 with TRBJ2-1; 11 positions match TRBD2. The CDR3 covers 17 residues. V was clipped by 5 bases and J by 4 bases; unmatched bases: 10. As DNA, the CDR3 is TGTGCCAGCAGTCGCTCCTCTAGCGGGAGGAGGTACAATGAGCAGTTCTTC. It yields the protein CASSRSSSGRRYNEQFF.

This clonotype was counted between two and nine times. This chain joins TRBV6-2 or TRBV6-3 and TRBJ2-3, with TRBD2 matching over 8 bases. Germline trimming cut 6 bases from V and 2 bases from J; bases unmatched to any gene: 7. The CDR3 consists of 15 residues. Looked up from germline, CDR1 is MNHEY and CDR2 is SVGEGT. The CDR3 loop is CASSPTSGPTDTQYF. The DNA for the CDR3 is TGTGCCAGCAGCCCCACTAGCGGTCCCACAGATACGCAGTATTTT.

In this sample, this clonotype turned up many times. The genes are TRBV5-1 and TRBJ1-2, with D perhaps matching TRBD1 (6 bases). The germline CDR1 and CDR2 sequences are SGHRS and YFSETQ. V gave up 6 bases and J gave up 0 bases, with 12 bases separating them. This CDR3 has 14 residues. CDR3 bases: TGCGCCAGCACCCAGACAGGAACTAACTATGGCTACACCTTC. Protein: CASTQTGTNYGYTF. The full variable domain, with the rest looked up from reference TRBV5-1 and TRBJ1-2, is KAGVTQTPRYLIKTRGQQVTLSCSPISGHRSVSWYQQTPGQGLQFLFEYFSETQRNKGNFPGRFSGRQFSNSRSEMNVSTLELGDSALYLCASTQTGTNYGYTFGSGTRLTVV.

J is TRBJ2-3 and V is TRBV7-2, with D possibly matching TRBD1 (6 bases). V shed 8 bases and J shed 3 bases, with 12 bases lying between them. This CDR3 comprises 13 residues. Germline V CDR1 and CDR2: SGHTA, FQGNSA. In nucleotides, the CDR3 is TGTGCCAGCGAGACAGGAGGAACAGATACGCAGTATTTT. Residues: CASETGGTDTQYF.

This sequence joins TRBV20-1 and TRBJ2-1, with 7 positions matching TRBD2. The germline gives CDR1 DFQATT, CDR2 SNEGSKA (reference sequence). The trim removed 5 bases at V and 9 bases at J, leaving 10 bases unmatched. This CDR3 has 13 amino acids. The CDR3 region is CSAGATSLGEQFF. In nucleotides, the CDR3 is TGCAGTGCTGGAGCGACTAGCTTAGGTGAGCAGTTCTTC.